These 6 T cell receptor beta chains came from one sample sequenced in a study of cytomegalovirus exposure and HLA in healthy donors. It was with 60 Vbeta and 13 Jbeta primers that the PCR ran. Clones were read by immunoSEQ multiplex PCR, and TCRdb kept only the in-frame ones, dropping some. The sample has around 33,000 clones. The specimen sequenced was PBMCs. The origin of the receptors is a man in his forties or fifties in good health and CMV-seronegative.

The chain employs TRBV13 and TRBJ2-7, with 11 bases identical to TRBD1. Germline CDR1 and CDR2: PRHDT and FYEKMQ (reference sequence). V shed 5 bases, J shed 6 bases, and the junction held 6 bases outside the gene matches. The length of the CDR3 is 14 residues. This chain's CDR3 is CASSKGQGVLEQYF. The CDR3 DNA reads TGTGCCAGCAGCAAGGGACAGGGGGTCCTCGAGCAGTACTTC.

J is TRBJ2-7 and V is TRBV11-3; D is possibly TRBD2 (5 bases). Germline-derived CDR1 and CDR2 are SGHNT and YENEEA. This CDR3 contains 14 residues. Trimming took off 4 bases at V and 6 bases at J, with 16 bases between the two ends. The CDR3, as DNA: TGTGCCAGCAGCTCAACCGGGGTTTCGGGCGAGCAGTACTTC. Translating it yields CASSSTGVSGEQYF.

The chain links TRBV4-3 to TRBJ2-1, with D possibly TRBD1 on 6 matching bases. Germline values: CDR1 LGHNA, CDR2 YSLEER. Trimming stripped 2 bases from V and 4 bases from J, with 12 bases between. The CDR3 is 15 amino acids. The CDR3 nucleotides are TGCGCCAGCAGCCAAACACAGGGAGATTACAATGAGCAGTTCTTC. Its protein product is CASSQTQGDYNEQFF.

In DNA, the CDR3 is TGTGCCAGCAGTTTCAAGACAGTGGGGTACGAGCAGTACTTC. Protein sequence: CASSFKTVGYEQYF. This chain joins TRBV27 and TRBJ2-7; tentative D call: TRBD1 (5 bases). V lost 3 bases to trimming and J lost 4 bases, with 13 bases between them. Per germline, CDR1 MNHEY and CDR2 SMNVEV (reference sequence). The CDR3 sequence is 14 residues long.

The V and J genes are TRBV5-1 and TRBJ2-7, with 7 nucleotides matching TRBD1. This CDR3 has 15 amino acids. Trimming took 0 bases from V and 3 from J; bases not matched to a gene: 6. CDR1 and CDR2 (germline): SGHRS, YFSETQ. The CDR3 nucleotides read TGCGCCAGCAGCTTGGGTACAGGGGTCATCTACGAGCAGTACTTC. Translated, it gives CASSLGTGVIYEQYF.

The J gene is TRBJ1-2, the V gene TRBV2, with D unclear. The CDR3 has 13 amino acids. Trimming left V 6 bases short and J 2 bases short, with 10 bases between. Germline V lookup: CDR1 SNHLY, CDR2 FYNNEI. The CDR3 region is CASRRLRNYGYTF. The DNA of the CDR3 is TGTGCCAGCAGAAGACTCAGAAACTATGGCTACACCTTC.